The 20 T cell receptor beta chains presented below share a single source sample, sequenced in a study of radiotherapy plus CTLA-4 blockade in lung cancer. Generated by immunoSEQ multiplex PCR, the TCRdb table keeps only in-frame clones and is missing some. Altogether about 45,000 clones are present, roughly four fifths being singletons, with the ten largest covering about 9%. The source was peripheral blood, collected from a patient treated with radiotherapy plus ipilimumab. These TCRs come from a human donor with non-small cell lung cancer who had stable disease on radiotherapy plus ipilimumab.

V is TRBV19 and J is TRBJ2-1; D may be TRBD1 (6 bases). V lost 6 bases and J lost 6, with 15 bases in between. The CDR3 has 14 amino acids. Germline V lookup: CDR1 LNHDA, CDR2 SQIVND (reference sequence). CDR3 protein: CASRVGLGANEQFF. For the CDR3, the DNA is TGTGCCAGTAGAGTAGGACTGGGGGCCAATGAGCAGTTCTTC.

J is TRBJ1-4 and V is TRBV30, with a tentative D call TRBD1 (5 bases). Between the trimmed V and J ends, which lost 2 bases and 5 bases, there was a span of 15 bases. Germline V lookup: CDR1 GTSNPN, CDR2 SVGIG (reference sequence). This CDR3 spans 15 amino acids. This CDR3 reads CAWSRGGTANEKLFF. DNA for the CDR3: TGTGCCTGGAGTCGGGGAGGGACTGCGAATGAAAAACTGTTTTTT.

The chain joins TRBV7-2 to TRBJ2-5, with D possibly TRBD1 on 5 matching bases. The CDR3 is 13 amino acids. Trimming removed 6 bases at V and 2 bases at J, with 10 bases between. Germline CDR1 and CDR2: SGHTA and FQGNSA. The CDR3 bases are TGTGCCAGCAGGAGATGGACACAAGAGACCCAGTACTTC. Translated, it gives CASRRWTQETQYF.

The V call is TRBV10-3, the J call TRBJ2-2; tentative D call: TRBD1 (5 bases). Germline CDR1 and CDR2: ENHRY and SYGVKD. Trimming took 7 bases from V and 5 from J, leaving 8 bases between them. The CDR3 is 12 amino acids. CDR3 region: CAIIRGTGELFF. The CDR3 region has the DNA TGTGCCATCATTAGGGGAACCGGGGAGCTGTTTTTT.

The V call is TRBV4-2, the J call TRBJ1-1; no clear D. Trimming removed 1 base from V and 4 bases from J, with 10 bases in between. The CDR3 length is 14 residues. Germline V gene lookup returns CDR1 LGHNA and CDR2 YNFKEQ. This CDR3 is CASSQVLLGTEAFF. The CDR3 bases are TGTGCCAGCAGCCAAGTTCTCCTTGGCACTGAAGCTTTCTTT.

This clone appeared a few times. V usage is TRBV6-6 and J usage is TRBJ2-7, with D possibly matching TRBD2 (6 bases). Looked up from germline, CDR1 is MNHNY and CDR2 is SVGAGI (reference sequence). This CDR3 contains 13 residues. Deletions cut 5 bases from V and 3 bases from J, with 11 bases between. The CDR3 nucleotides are TGTGCCAGCAGTAGGGACTCCTACTACGAGCAGTACTTC. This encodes CASSRDSYYEQYF.

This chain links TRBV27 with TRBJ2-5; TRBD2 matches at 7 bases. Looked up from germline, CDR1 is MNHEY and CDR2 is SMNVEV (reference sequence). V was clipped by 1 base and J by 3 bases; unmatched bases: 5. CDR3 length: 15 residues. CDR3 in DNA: TGTGCCAGCAGTTTATGGTGGGGGAGGGAAGAGACCCAGTACTTC. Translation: CASSLWWGREETQYF.

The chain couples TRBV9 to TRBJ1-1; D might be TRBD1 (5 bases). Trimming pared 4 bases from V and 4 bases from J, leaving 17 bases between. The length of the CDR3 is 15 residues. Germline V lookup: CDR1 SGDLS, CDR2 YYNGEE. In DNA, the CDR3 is TGTGCCAGCAGCTCAAGAGGGGTGTTGGGCACTGAAGCTTTCTTT. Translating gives CASSSRGVLGTEAFF.

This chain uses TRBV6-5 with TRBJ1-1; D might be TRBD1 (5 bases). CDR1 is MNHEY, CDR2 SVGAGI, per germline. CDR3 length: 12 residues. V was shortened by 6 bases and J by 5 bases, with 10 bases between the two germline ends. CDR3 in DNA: TGTGCCAGCAGAAAAGGGGATACTGAAGCTTTCTTT. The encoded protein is CASRKGDTEAFF.

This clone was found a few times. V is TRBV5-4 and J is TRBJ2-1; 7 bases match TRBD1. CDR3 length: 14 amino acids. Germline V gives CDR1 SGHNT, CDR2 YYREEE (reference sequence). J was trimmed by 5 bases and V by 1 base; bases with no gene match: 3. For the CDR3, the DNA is TGTGCCAGCAGCTTGCTGACAGGGCACAATGAGCAGTTCTTC. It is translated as CASSLLTGHNEQFF.

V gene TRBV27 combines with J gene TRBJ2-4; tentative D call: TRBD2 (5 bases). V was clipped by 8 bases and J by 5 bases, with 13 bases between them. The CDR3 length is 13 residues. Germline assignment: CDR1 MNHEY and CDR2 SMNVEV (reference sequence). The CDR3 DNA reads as TGTGCCAGCCAGAGGACTGCGGAAAACATTCAGTACTTC. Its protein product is CASQRTAENIQYF.

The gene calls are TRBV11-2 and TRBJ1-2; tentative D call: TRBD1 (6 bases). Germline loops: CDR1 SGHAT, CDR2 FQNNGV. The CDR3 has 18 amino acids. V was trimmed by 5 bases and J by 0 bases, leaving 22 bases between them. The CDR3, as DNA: TGTGCCAGCAGCCCCCTAGGAGGACAGAGGAAAGCTAACTATGGCTACACCTTC. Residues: CASSPLGGQRKANYGYTF. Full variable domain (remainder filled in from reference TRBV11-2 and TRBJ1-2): EAGVAQSPRYKIIEKRQSVAFWCNPISGHATLYWYQQILGQGPKLLIQFQNNGVVDDSQLPKDRFSAERLKGVDSTLKIQPAKLEDSAVYLCASSPLGGQRKANYGYTFGSGTRLTVV.

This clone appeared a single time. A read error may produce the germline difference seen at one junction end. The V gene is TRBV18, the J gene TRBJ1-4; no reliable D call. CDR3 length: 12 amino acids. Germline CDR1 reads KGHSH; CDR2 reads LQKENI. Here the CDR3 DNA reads TGTGCCAGCTCACCAGGGATCGAAAAGCTGTTTTTT. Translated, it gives CASSPGIEKLFF.

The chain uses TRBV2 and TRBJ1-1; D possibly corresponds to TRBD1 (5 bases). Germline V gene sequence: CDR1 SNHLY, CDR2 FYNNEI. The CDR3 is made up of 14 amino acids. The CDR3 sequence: CVSSQGRRNTEAFF. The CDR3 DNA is TGTGTCTCTTCCCAGGGAAGGAGAAACACTGAAGCTTTCTTT.

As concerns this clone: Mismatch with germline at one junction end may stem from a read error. CDR3 nucleotide sequence: TGTGCCAGCATTTACGCTAGGGGGGCCGGGGAGCTGTTTTTT. Its translation is CASIYARGAGELFF. The chain joins TRBV6-6 to TRBJ2-2, with D perhaps assigned TRBD1 or TRBD2 (6 bases each). The CDR3 has 14 residues. Germline V lookup: CDR1 MNHNY, CDR2 SVGAGI (reference sequence).

CDR3 protein: CASSLWENIQYF. The CDR3 DNA is TGTGCCAGCAGCTTGTGGGAAAACATTCAGTACTTC. The chain recombines TRBV5-8 with TRBJ2-4, with D uncertain. The CDR3 is 12 amino acids. V lost 1 base, J lost 5 bases, and 4 bases lay in between. Looked up from germline, CDR1 is SGHTS and CDR2 is YDEGEE.

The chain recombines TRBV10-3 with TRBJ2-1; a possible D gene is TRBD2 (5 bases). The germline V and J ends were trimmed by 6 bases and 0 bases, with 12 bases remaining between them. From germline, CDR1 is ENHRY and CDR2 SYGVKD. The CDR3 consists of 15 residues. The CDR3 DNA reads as TGTGCCATCAGGGACCTGGGGAGCTCCTACAATGAGCAGTTCTTC. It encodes CAIRDLGSSYNEQFF.

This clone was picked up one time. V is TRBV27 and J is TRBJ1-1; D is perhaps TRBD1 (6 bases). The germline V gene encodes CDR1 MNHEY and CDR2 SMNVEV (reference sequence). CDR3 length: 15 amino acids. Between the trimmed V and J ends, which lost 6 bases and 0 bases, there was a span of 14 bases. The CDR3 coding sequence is TGTGCCAGCAGCCGGACAGCCCCTATGAACACTGAAGCTTTCTTT. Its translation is CASSRTAPMNTEAFF.

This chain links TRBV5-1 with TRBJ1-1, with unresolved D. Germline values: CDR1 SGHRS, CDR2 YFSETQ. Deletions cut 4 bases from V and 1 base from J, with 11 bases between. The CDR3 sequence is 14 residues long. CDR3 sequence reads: CASSLGSWNTEAFF. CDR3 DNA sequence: TGCGCCAGCAGCCTAGGGAGTTGGAACACTGAAGCTTTCTTT.

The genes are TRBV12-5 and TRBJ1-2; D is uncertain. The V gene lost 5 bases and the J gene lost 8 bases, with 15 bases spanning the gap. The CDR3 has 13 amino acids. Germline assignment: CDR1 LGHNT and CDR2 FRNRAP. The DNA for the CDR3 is TGTGCTAGTGGTCTTGAGTCTCTTGGGGGCTACACCTTC. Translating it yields CASGLESLGGYTF.